This TCR beta chain was retrieved from a study of blood T cell repertoires in COVID-19. Study information: Acute-phase and convalescent COVID-19 samples originated in the United States, Italy and Spain.

Trimming stripped 0 bases from V and 4 bases from J, with 17 bases between. Germline V CDR1 and CDR2: SGHTS, YDEGEE. This CDR3 contains 17 residues. Clones were read by immunoSEQ multiplex PCR, and TCRdb kept only the in-frame ones, dropping some. Of more than 200,000 clones detected, around 90% appear once; the ten largest clones hold 3% to 4%. The receptor was isolated from a woman aged 25 to 45 who had been exposed to COVID-19. This chain joins TRBV5-8 and TRBJ1-5; D may be TRBD1 (5 bases). The material sequenced was PBMCs or T cells enriched from blood (not recorded which). The CDR3 DNA is TGTGCCAGCAGCTTGGTAATACGCAGGGATGAAAATCAGCCCCAGCATTTT. Its protein product is CASSLVIRRDENQPQHF.